Here is one T cell receptor beta chain with its context. The antigen is not known. The table came from immunoSEQ multiplex PCR; TCRdb's copy has only in-frame clones and leaves some out. Counted here are fewer than 120,000 clones, roughly 90% occurring once; the ten biggest clones make up about 1.5%. The entry originates in a study of cytomegalovirus exposure and HLA in healthy donors. CDR1 and CDR2 from the germline V gene are SGHTA and FQGNSA. The J segment lost 4 bases and the V segment lost 3 bases, leaving 2 bases of the junction unmatched. The CDR3 has 15 residues. Findings of the study overall: That first-cohort TCR clusters tended to co-occur in the roughly 110 validation repertoires was found in a later analysis.

Specimen: PBMCs. The TCR originated in a woman in her twenties or thirties in good health and CMV-seropositive. This chain connects TRBV7-2 to TRBJ2-2; 10 bases map to TRBD1. The CDR3 region has the DNA TGTGCCAGCAGCTTGCGGACAGGGGGCACCGGGGAGCTGTTTTTT. It encodes CASSLRTGGTGELFF.